Given below is one TCR beta chain in context. What it recognizes is unknown. The CDR3 contains 12 residues. CDR1 and CDR2 from the germline V gene are KGHSH and LQKENI. V gave up 6 bases and J gave up 8 bases; unmatched junction bases: 3. Assay: immunoSEQ multiplex PCR; the TCRdb copy retains only in-frame clones and omits some. The table records about 180,000 clones, around 88% of them present only once. This entry is derived from a study of Ad26.COV2.S vaccination and SARS-CoV-2 variants. Study-level results: Using TCR breadth and depth analyses may have led to underestimated total T cell responses. Breadth measured for non-spike TCRs was similar across vaccine and placebo recipients.

V usage is TRBV18 and J usage is TRBJ1-4, with 7 bases aligning to TRBD1. The clonotype comes from a human donor who had recovered from COVID-19. This material consisted of peripheral blood, taken after recovery from COVID-19. The CDR3: CASSPGQEKLFF. In nucleotides, the CDR3 is TGTGCCAGCTCGCCGGGACAGGAAAAACTGTTTTTT.